Included here is one T cell receptor beta chain sequence, with context. The data were obtained in a study of blood T cell repertoires in COVID-19. Whole-study context: COVID-19 samples collected from the United States, Italy and Spain covered acute and convalescent phases. Sample material is recorded as cDNA or gDNA derived from T cells, B-cell-depleted T cells, or PBMCs.

Germline V lookup: CDR1 SGDLS, CDR2 YYNGEE. Trimming stripped 4 bases from V and 0 bases from J, with 14 bases between. The CDR3 totals 16 residues. Only in-frame clones appear in the TCRdb table, and some are missing; sequencing was by immunoSEQ multiplex PCR. The sample lists some 200,000 clones; around 87% were seen once. The sequencing input was peripheral blood. The J gene is TRBJ1-3, the V gene TRBV9, with TRBD1 as a possible D gene (6 bases). This clonotype was sampled from a man in his forties with active or convalescent COVID-19. The chain's CDR3 is CASSFQQGASGNTIYF. CDR3 DNA: TGTGCCAGCAGCTTCCAACAGGGCGCCTCTGGAAACACCATATATTTT.